Listed below are T cell receptor beta chains from one sample, sequenced in a study of post-analysis software for immune sequencing data. TCRdb passed the PCR reads through MiXCR, listing each CDR3 protein once. This table holds roughly 800,000 distinct CDR3 sequences, 25% to 30% found once. Material for sequencing was blood. These TCRs come from a girl between 5 and 17 years old with multiple sclerosis. CDR3s include the opening cysteine and the closing phenylalanine or tryptophan. A D gene is named only where the DNA matches it firmly. Some rows mark clone size as missing; the rest say once, few, many or name a class of expanded clone.

D	size	J	V	DNA	CDR3
NA	NA	TRBJ2-7	TRBV3-1	TGTGCCAGCAGCCATGGCTCCGACACCTTCTACGAGCAGTACTTC	CASSHGSDTFYEQYF
TRBD2	few	TRBJ2-1	TRBV7-2	TGTGCCAGCAGCCAGGGACTAGCAGCGTTGGATGAGCAGTTCTTC	CASSQGLAALDEQFF
NA	NA	TRBJ1-5	TRBV6-5	TGTGCCAGCAGTTACGGTCCCGGGCAGCCCGATGGCCAGCCCCAGCATTTT	CASSYGPGQPDGQPQHF
NA	NA	TRBJ2-3	TRBV7-2	TGTGCCAGCAGCTTAGCCAGTAGCATGGGGCAGTATTTT	CASSLASSMGQYF
TRBD1	NA	TRBJ2-7	TRBV5-6	TGTGCCAGCAGAGCAAGACAGGGAATCCTATACGAGCAGTACTTC	CASRARQGILYEQYF
NA	few	TRBJ2-5	TRBV4-2	TGTGCCAGCAGCGACCCTGGGGGGCTGAACCAAGAGACCCAGTACTTC	CASSDPGGLNQETQYF
NA	NA	TRBJ1-2	TRBV9	TGTGCCAGCAGCAACAACAGCCGCTATGGCTACACCTTC	CASSNNSRYGYTF
NA	NA	TRBJ2-5	TRBV10-3	TGTGCCATCAGTGACAGGGCTCAAGAGACCCGGTACTTC	CAISDRAQETRYF
NA	few	TRBJ2-3	TRBV6-5	TGTGCCTCCTGGAGTGGAGATACGCAGTATTTT	CASWSGDTQYF
TRBD2	NA	TRBJ2-3	TRBV5-1	TGCGCCAGCAGCTCAAGCGGGGTAGGACTCACAGATACGCAGTATTTT	CASSSSGVGLTDTQYF
NA	few	TRBJ1-6	TRBV25-1	TGTGCCAGCAGTGAATATAAGGGGAGCTCCTATAATTCACCCCTCCACTTT	CASSEYKGSSYNSPLHF
NA	NA	TRBJ1-5	TRBV27	TGTGCCAGCAGTGCCCTGGGAAGCTCTCAGCATTTT	CASSALGSSQHF
NA	NA	TRBJ2-5	TRBV6-2/TRBV6-3	TGTGCCAGCAGTTTCCCCGCCGGGAAGATCCAAGAGACCCAGTACTTC	CASSFPAGKIQETQYF
TRBD2	NA	TRBJ2-5	TRBV5-5	TGTGCCAGCAGCTTGGCCGGATGGGGGGGTAGCGGGAGCTGGGAGACCCAGTACTTC	CASSLAGWGGSGSWETQYF